These 15 T cell receptor beta chains were all obtained from the same sample, sequenced in a study of long-term antiretroviral therapy in people with HIV. Investigators performed immunoSEQ version v3.0 at survey level. This table comes from immunoSEQ multiplex PCR, and its TCRdb copy is limited to in-frame clones, with some not included. Counted here are roughly 17,000 clones, 91% occurring once; the ten biggest clones make up 8.5% to 10%. The sample here was unsorted PBMCs, taken 3 years after starting antiretroviral therapy. The receptors come from a man between 50 and 59 years old with HIV.

The chain links TRBV19 to TRBJ2-7, with TRBD1 identical over 8 bases. V trimming: 6 bases; J trimming: 1 base; junction bases outside the gene matches: 8. In germline, CDR1 is LNHDA, CDR2 SQIVND (reference sequence). The CDR3 consists of 15 residues. The CDR3 DNA is TGTGCCAGTAGCAAACCCGACAGGGGATCCTACGAGCAGTACTTC. Amino acids: CASSKPDRGSYEQYF.

The chain combines TRBV27 with TRBJ2-1, with D tentatively TRBD1 or TRBD2 (5 bases each). The CDR3 is 12 amino acids. Germline V lookup: CDR1 MNHEY, CDR2 SMNVEV (reference sequence). V shed 8 bases and J shed 10 bases, with 15 bases lying between them. The CDR3 region has the DNA TGTGCCAGCGGTCGGGGCCTCGACGAGCAGTTCTTC. Encoded protein: CASGRGLDEQFF.

This clone was recorded once. The chain employs TRBV5-6 and TRBJ2-2; 9 bases agree with TRBD1. The CDR3 has 17 amino acids. Germline V gene lookup returns CDR1 SGHDT and CDR2 YYEEEE. Germline trimming cut 0 bases from V and 3 bases from J; bases unmatched to any gene: 6. Here the CDR3 DNA reads TGTGCCAGCAGCTTGGGCCTACAGGGGGCCTACACCGGGGAGCTGTTTTTT. Its translation is CASSLGLQGAYTGELFF. The full variable domain, its missing parts supplied by reference TRBV5-6 and TRBJ2-2, is DAGVTQSPTHLIKTRGQQVTLRCSPKSGHDTVSWYQQALGQGPQFIFQYYEEEERQRGNFPDRFSGHQFPNYSSELNVNALLLGDSALYLCASSLGLQGAYTGELFFGEGSRLTVL.

On this clone itself: The junction and the germline gene differ at one end; a read error may be behind it. This rearrangement joins TRBV6-1 to TRBJ2-7, with D possibly being TRBD2 (5 bases). The CDR3 spans 12 residues. Germline V gene lookup returns CDR1 MNHNS and CDR2 SASEGT. The CDR3 DNA reads TGCGGGGTTTCGGCAGGCACCTACGAGCAGTACTTC. This sequence encodes CGVSAGTYEQYF.

The rearrangement links TRBV6-5 to TRBJ2-1; TRBD2 agrees at 11 bases. Germline V gene sequence: CDR1 MNHEY, CDR2 SVGAGI. The CDR3 totals 15 residues. The junction had 2 bases not matched to a gene; V was cut back by 5 bases and J by 2 bases. DNA of the CDR3: TGTGCCAGCAGTAATAGCGGGGGGGCCTACAATGAGCAGTTCTTC. This translates into CASSNSGGAYNEQFF.

This clone has a single count. The V call is TRBV7-9, the J call TRBJ2-7; a weak D match, TRBD1 (6 bases). Germline V gene lookup returns CDR1 SEHNR and CDR2 FQNEAQ (reference sequence). This CDR3 region has 13 residues. V lost 1 base and J 5 bases, leaving 9 bases between the germline ends. The chain's CDR3 is CASSLVGADEQYF. Written as DNA, the CDR3 is TGTGCCAGCAGCTTAGTGGGGGCGGACGAGCAGTACTTC.

This clone was counted a single time. The chain recombines TRBV4-1 with TRBJ1-3; 7 bases match TRBD1. The germline gives CDR1 MGHRA, CDR2 YSYEKL. The V gene end was trimmed by 4 bases and the J gene end by 0 bases; junction bases not matched to a gene: 3. The CDR3 spans 15 residues. This CDR3 reads CASSPTGFSGNTIYF. For the CDR3, the DNA is TGCGCCAGCAGCCCGACAGGGTTCTCTGGAAACACCATATATTTT.

This clone occurred once. The gene calls are TRBV10-3 and TRBJ1-3, with 12 bases identical to TRBD1. After removal of 6 bases from V and 8 bases from J, the junction contained 2 bases not matched to a gene. CDR1 and CDR2 (germline): ENHRY, SYGVKD. CDR3 length: 13 amino acids. The CDR3 DNA reads as TGTGCCATCAGGGGACAGGGGGCAGACACCATATATTTT. Its protein is CAIRGQGADTIYF.

The V and J genes are TRBV5-4 and TRBJ2-7; D might be TRBD2 (5 bases). The CDR3 spans 15 residues. V was pared by 2 bases and J by 0 bases, with 12 bases between. Germline assignment: CDR1 SGHNT and CDR2 YYREEE (reference sequence). The CDR3 DNA follows: TGTGCCAGCAGCTTCGGAGGTATAACCTCCTACGAGCAGTACTTC. Translating gives CASSFGGITSYEQYF.

Here the CDR3 DNA reads TGTGCCAGCAGTTCTGGGGGCGGGGTTCCTGGCTACACCTTC. Translation gives CASSSGGGVPGYTF. The rearrangement links TRBV5-6 to TRBJ1-2; D may be TRBD1 (6 bases). This CDR3 is 14 amino acids long. V lost 5 bases and J 7 bases, leaving 18 bases between the germline ends. The germline CDR1 and CDR2 sequences are SGHDT and YYEEEE.

This chain joins TRBV27 and TRBJ2-3; D ambiguous. From germline, CDR1 is MNHEY and CDR2 SMNVEV (reference sequence). The CDR3 consists of 14 residues. V shed 8 bases and J shed 2 bases, with 14 bases lying between them. In DNA form, the CDR3 reads TGTGCCAGCGGTCGGACCGGTCTCACAGATACGCAGTATTTT. Translated: CASGRTGLTDTQYF.

The rearrangement joins TRBV6-1 to TRBJ1-6; D gene ambiguous. Germline V lookup: CDR1 MNHNS, CDR2 SASEGT. The CDR3 is 16 residues long. Trimming shortened V by 1 base and J by 0 bases, and 7 bases separated the two germline ends. Here the CDR3 DNA reads TGTGCCAGCAGTGAAGGGGAGGGCTCCTATAATTCACCCCTCCACTTT. Translation gives CASSEGEGSYNSPLHF.

This rearrangement joins TRBV2 to TRBJ1-1; a possible D gene is TRBD1 (5 bases). Germline CDR1 is SNHLY and CDR2 is FYNNEI. Trimming pared 2 bases from V and 0 bases from J, leaving 16 bases between. This CDR3 comprises 17 residues. For the CDR3, the DNA is TGTGCCAGCAGTGAATGGGGCAAAACCCGTATGAACACTGAAGCTTTCTTT. Translating it yields CASSEWGKTRMNTEAFF.

The gene calls are TRBV4-1 and TRBJ2-7; 7 bases are shared with TRBD1. In germline, CDR1 is MGHRA, CDR2 YSYEKL. The CDR3 has 15 amino acids. Trimming took 1 base from V and 3 from J; bases not matched to a gene: 6. The CDR3 bases are TGCGCCAGCAGCCAAGCCCCCCGGGACAGCTACGAGCAGTACTTC. This codes for CASSQAPRDSYEQYF.

The CDR3 sequence: CASSDTGRPGDTQYF. CDR3 DNA: TGTGCCAGCAGTGACACGGGGAGGCCGGGGGATACGCAGTATTTT. The chain joins TRBV6-4 to TRBJ2-3, with D maybe TRBD2 (6 bases). The CDR3 contains 15 residues. Germline-derived CDR1 and CDR2 are MRHNA and SNTAGT. Deletions cut 2 bases from V and 6 bases from J, with 15 bases between.